One sample yielded the 23 T cell receptor beta chains listed below, sequenced in a study of control samples from healthy donors and cancer patients. Sequencing was performed with immunoSEQ multiplex PCR; in TCRdb, only in-frame clones are kept and a portion is missing. The repertoire holds 60,000 to 65,000 clones, with roughly 85% as singletons. Sequenced: blood. The receptors derive from a man aged 35 to 55 in good health.

J is TRBJ1-1 and V is TRBV4-3; possible D gene TRBD1, 5 bases. Trimming cost V 1 base and J 5 bases, with 11 bases left between them. Germline V CDR1 and CDR2: LGHNA, YSLEER. The CDR3 sequence is 14 residues long. CDR3 sequence reads: CASSQVRGETEAFF. CDR3 bases: TGCGCCAGCAGCCAAGTCCGGGGGGAGACTGAAGCTTTCTTT.

The chain uses TRBV7-9 and TRBJ2-2, with D hard to call. Trimming shortened V by 3 bases and J by 4 bases, and 12 bases separated the two germline ends. The CDR3 spans 15 residues. CDR1 SEHNR and CDR2 FQNEAQ come from the germline V gene (reference sequence). CDR3 residues: CASSFMDPSTGELFF. CDR3 sequence (DNA): TGTGCCAGCAGCTTTATGGACCCGTCCACCGGGGAGCTGTTTTTT.

The genes are TRBV4-3 and TRBJ2-7, with D perhaps matching TRBD2 (5 bases). Germline CDR1 and CDR2: LGHNA and YSLEER. CDR3 length: 14 amino acids. V was clipped by 0 bases and J by 4 bases, with 10 bases between them. In DNA, the CDR3 is TGCGCCAGCAGCCAAGATATAAGGGAGTACGAGCAGTACTTC. Translation gives CASSQDIREYEQYF.

This rearrangement joins TRBV13 to TRBJ2-1; D ambiguous. CDR3 size: 11 residues. Deletions cut 3 bases from V and 8 bases from J, with 5 bases between. The germline V gene has CDR1 PRHDT and CDR2 FYEKMQ (reference sequence). CDR3 bases: TGTGCCAGCAGCTTGGGGTATGAGCAGTTCTTC. The encoded protein is CASSLGYEQFF.

The chain employs TRBV6-4 and TRBJ2-2; 9 nucleotides agree with TRBD1. The trim removed 0 bases at V and 3 bases at J, leaving 2 bases unmatched. Per germline, CDR1 MRHNA and CDR2 SNTAGT. CDR3 length: 16 amino acids. Here the CDR3 reads CASSDSQGAHTGELFF. For the CDR3, the DNA is TGTGCCAGCAGTGACTCACAGGGGGCGCACACCGGGGAGCTGTTTTTT.

The V call is TRBV19, the J call TRBJ1-2; D ambiguous. V dropped 7 bases and J dropped 5 bases, with 17 bases sitting between them. The CDR3 totals 14 residues. CDR1 LNHDA and CDR2 SQIVND come from the germline V gene (reference sequence). Here the CDR3 DNA reads TGTGCCAGTAACCCGGGTACAAATAATTATGGCTACACCTTC. This encodes CASNPGTNNYGYTF.

The V gene is TRBV2, the J gene TRBJ1-1; perhaps TRBD1 as D (5 bases). The CDR3 runs 12 residues. Deletions cut 11 bases from V and 5 bases from J, with 15 bases between. Germline V gives CDR1 SNHLY, CDR2 FYNNEI. The CDR3 is CAGALDATEAFF. The CDR3 region has the DNA TGTGCCGGGGCATTGGACGCAACTGAAGCTTTCTTT.

About this clone: The sample carries other DNA sequences with the same CDR3. This sequence joins TRBV7-2 and TRBJ1-5; 10 positions match TRBD1. From germline, CDR1 is SGHTA and CDR2 FQGNSA. The CDR3 spans 16 residues. J gave up 6 bases and V 1 base, and 6 bases lay outside the gene matches. This chain's CDR3 is CASSLGTGGGGQPQHF. DNA of the CDR3: TGTGCCAGCAGCTTAGGGACAGGGGGAGGGGGTCAGCCCCAGCATTTT.

In this sample, this clone turned up a few times. This chain uses TRBV6-1 with TRBJ2-3, with TRBD2 identical over 11 bases. The CDR3 loop spans 17 amino acids. The V gene end was trimmed by 1 base and the J gene end by 6 bases; junction bases not matched to a gene: 9. CDR1 and CDR2 (germline): MNHNS, SASEGT. The CDR3 protein is CASSEDRRLAGLDTQYF. The CDR3 coding sequence is TGTGCCAGCAGTGAAGACCGACGACTAGCGGGGTTGGATACGCAGTATTTT.

The gene calls are TRBV10-3 and TRBJ1-1; D ambiguous. Germline V CDR1 and CDR2: ENHRY, SYGVKD. There are 11 residues in the CDR3. V was clipped by 3 bases and J by 2 bases, with 1 base between them. This CDR3 is CAISDNTEAFF. The CDR3 bases are TGTGCCATCAGTGACAACACTGAAGCTTTCTTT.

The rearrangement joins TRBV3-1 (or the pseudogene TRBV3-2) to TRBJ2-2; a possible D gene is TRBD1 (6 bases). Germline-derived CDR1 and CDR2 are LGHDT and YNNKEL (reference sequence). Trimming removed 6 bases from V and 5 bases from J, with 10 bases in between. The CDR3 has 13 amino acids. CDR3: CASREGGTGELFF. CDR3 coding DNA: TGTGCCAGCAGGGAAGGGGGTACCGGGGAGCTGTTTTTT.

This rearrangement joins TRBV10-3 to TRBJ1-1; no clear D. CDR1 is ENHRY, CDR2 SYGVKD, per germline. This CDR3 is 15 amino acids long. The V gene lost 0 bases and the J gene lost 0 bases, with 8 bases spanning the gap. CDR3 nucleotides: TGTGCCATCAGTGAGTCGTCGGCCATGAACACTGAAGCTTTCTTT. As protein: CAISESSAMNTEAFF.

The rearrangement joins TRBV11-2 to TRBJ1-3; no firm D call. This CDR3 has 18 residues. V dropped 1 base and J dropped 0 bases, with 16 bases sitting between them. In germline, CDR1 is SGHAT, CDR2 FQNNGV. The CDR3 coding sequence is TGTGCCAGCAGCTTAGTGCCCCGAGGACCGAGCTCTGGAAACACCATATATTTT. Its translation: CASSLVPRGPSSGNTIYF.

The chain couples TRBV19 to TRBJ1-1; possibly TRBD1 for D (5 bases). The CDR3 sequence is 15 residues long. Germline V gene lookup returns CDR1 LNHDA and CDR2 SQIVND (reference sequence). Trimming pared 7 bases from V and 1 base from J, leaving 16 bases between. The CDR3 bases are TGTGCCAGTACCACTCGAGGAGGGGCGAACACTGAAGCTTTCTTT. Its protein product is CASTTRGGANTEAFF.

The chain recombines TRBV5-1 with TRBJ1-1, with 8 bases fitting TRBD1. The length of the CDR3 is 12 residues. Germline V gives CDR1 SGHRS, CDR2 YFSETQ. J was trimmed by 11 bases and V by 5 bases; bases with no gene match: 8. The CDR3 DNA follows: TGCGCCAGCAGGGAGACAGGGGATATGGCTTTCTTT. Encoded protein: CASRETGDMAFF.

V gene TRBV6-1 combines with J gene TRBJ1-4; possible D gene TRBD1, 6 bases. This CDR3 region has 14 residues. CDR1 MNHNS and CDR2 SASEGT come from the germline V gene. The ends were cut back, 1 base at V and 8 bases at J, with 11 bases in the middle. The CDR3 protein is CASSEVGAPEKLFF. Here the CDR3 DNA reads TGTGCCAGCAGTGAAGTGGGGGCGCCAGAAAAACTGTTTTTT.

The chain is built from TRBV10-3 and TRBJ2-5; 8 bases line up with TRBD1. The CDR3 has 15 residues. CDR1 is ENHRY and CDR2 is SYGVKD in the germline V gene. The V segment lost 2 bases and the J segment 2 bases; nucleotides outside the gene matches: 4. The CDR3 nucleotides read TGTGCCATCAGTGAGAAGGGGGACAGGCAAGAGACCCAGTACTTC. The encoded protein is CAISEKGDRQETQYF.

This rearrangement joins TRBV4-1 to TRBJ1-1, with 9 positions matching TRBD1. J was trimmed by 4 bases and V by 0 bases; bases with no gene match: 6. CDR1 and CDR2 from the germline V gene are MGHRA and YSYEKL. CDR3 length: 16 residues. This chain's CDR3 is CASSQDKRQGGTEAFF. DNA for the CDR3: TGCGCCAGCAGCCAAGATAAGAGACAGGGGGGCACTGAAGCTTTCTTT.

V is TRBV20-1 and J is TRBJ1-2; D is unresolved. V was shortened by 3 bases and J by 8 bases, with 10 bases between the two germline ends. CDR3 length equals 11 residues. Per germline, CDR1 DFQATT and CDR2 SNEGSKA (reference sequence). CDR3 sequence: CSARLGRGYTF. CDR3 bases: TGCAGTGCTAGGTTGGGGAGGGGCTACACCTTC.

This rearrangement joins TRBV5-1 to TRBJ2-5; 11 bases match TRBD2. The CDR3 spans 16 residues. Germline V gene data show CDR1 as SGHRS and CDR2 as YFSETQ. With V trimmed by 4 bases and J by 5 bases, 10 bases remained unmatched. The CDR3 here is CASSPTSGVMRETQYF. The CDR3 DNA reads TGCGCCAGCAGCCCGACTAGCGGGGTAATGCGGGAGACCCAGTACTTC.

The chain is built from TRBV9 and TRBJ1-1; the D gene is possibly TRBD1 (6 bases). The CDR3 length is 15 residues. V was shortened by 3 bases and J by 1 base, with 13 bases between the two germline ends. Looked up from germline, CDR1 is SGDLS and CDR2 is YYNGEE. As DNA, the CDR3 is TGTGCCAGCAGCGACGGGACACACACGAACACTGAAGCTTTCTTT. This codes for CASSDGTHTNTEAFF.

The V and J genes are TRBV6-5 and TRBJ1-3; TRBD1 is a possible D gene (5 bases). Germline CDR1 is MNHEY and CDR2 is SVGAGI. The germline V and J ends were trimmed by 1 base and 4 bases, with 11 bases remaining between them. CDR3 size: 15 residues. CDR3 sequence reads: CASSYWGLEGNTIYF. CDR3 sequence (DNA): TGTGCCAGCAGTTACTGGGGACTTGAGGGAAACACCATATATTTT.

In this sample, this clone turned up a few times. The chain uses TRBV12-3 or TRBV12-4 and TRBJ1-1; the D gene is possibly TRBD1 (5 bases). CDR3 size: 11 residues. The V end lost 6 bases, the J end lost 8 bases, and 10 bases lay between the germline ends. DNA of the CDR3: TGTGCCAGCAGCACAGGAGACGAAGCTTTCTTT. Translated, it gives CASSTGDEAFF.